The clone carrying this TCR beta chain has more than one count but fewer than ten. The antigen remains unidentified. Per-sample PBMC isolation yielded at least 6.5 million cells. A second PCR of roughly 7 to 11 cycles used a sample-barcoded 5' primer and a J-beta primer mix. Each cDNA molecule received a tag from a template-switch adaptor that had 12 random nucleotides. In TCRdb, the 5' RACE reads were re-called with MiXCR into one record per CDR3 protein. The sample consists of hundreds of thousands of distinct CDR3 sequences, roughly 64% of them appearing once. The CDR3 runs to 16 residues. In germline, CDR1 is MNHEY, CDR2 SVGAGI. V lost 6 bases, J lost 7 bases, and 15 bases stayed unmatched. The source of the sample is a study of blood T cells in healthy people across ages. Study conclusions and caveats: Roughly linear declines in TCR beta diversity per million T cells occurred with age.

The sequence was collected from a man aged 25-45 years in good health. The sample was blood. The chain has TRBV6-5 and TRBJ2-5; 9 bases are shared with TRBD1. The CDR3, as DNA: TGTGCCAGCAGCAATCACGTCCCGGGACAGGGAAGGACCCAGTACTTC. Protein: CASSNHVPGQGRTQYF.